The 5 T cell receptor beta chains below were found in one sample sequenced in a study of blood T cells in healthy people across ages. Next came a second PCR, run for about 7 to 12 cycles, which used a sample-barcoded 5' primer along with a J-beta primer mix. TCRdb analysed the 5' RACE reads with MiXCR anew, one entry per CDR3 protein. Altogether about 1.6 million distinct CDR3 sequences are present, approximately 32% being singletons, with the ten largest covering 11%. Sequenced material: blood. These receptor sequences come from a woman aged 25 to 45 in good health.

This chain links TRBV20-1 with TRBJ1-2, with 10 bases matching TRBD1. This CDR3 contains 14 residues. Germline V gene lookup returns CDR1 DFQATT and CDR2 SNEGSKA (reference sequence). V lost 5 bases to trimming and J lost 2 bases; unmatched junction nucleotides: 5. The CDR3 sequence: CSAFKGQGNYGYTF. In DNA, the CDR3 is TGCAGTGCTTTTAAGGGACAGGGGAACTATGGCTACACCTTC.

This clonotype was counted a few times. CDR3 loop: CASRPGTGSDGYTF. The CDR3 bases are TGTGCCAGCAGACCAGGGACAGGATCGGATGGCTACACCTTC. J is TRBJ1-2 and V is TRBV12-3 or TRBV12-4, with 8 bases identical to TRBD1. The CDR3 runs 14 residues. The V gene end was trimmed by 6 bases and the J gene end by 6 bases; junction bases not matched to a gene: 9.

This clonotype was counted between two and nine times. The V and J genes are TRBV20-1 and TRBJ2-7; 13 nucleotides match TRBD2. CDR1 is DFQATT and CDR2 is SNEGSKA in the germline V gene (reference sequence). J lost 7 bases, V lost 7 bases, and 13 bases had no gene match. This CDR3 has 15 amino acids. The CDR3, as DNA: TGCAGTGTGCTCAACAGGGGGGGACTAGCGGGGGAGCAGTACTTC. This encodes CSVLNRGGLAGEQYF.

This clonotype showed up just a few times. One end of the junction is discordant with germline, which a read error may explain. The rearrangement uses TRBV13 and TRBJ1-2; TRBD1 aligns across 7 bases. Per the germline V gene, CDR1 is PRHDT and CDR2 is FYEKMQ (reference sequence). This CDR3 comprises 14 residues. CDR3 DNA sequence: TGTGCCAGCAGCGTAGGGACAGTTGCCTATGGCTACACCTTC. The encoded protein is CASSVGTVAYGYTF.

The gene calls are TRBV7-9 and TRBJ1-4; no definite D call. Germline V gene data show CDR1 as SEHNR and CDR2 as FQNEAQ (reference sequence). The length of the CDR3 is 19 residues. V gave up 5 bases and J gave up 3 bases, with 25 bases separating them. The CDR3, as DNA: TGTGCCAGCAGCCTTATGAAGATGGCTCTTCCCGCGGCTAATGAAAAACTGTTTTTT. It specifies CASSLMKMALPAANEKLFF.